The 22 T cell receptor beta chains given below trace back to one sample, sequenced in a study of cytomegalovirus exposure and HLA in healthy donors (dated 2017 in TCRdb). Library preparation used the immunoSEQ multiplex PCR assay. For the multiplex PCR, a mixture combining 60 forward primers for TCR Vbeta segments and 13 reverse primers for TCR Jbeta segments was used. The clones in this table, taken by TCRdb from immuneACCESS, are in-frame only. Not every clone is retained; where verified, under half of the shortfall comes from an unresolved V gene, and the cause of the rest is unknown. Recorded for this sample are 110,000 to 150,000 clones; roughly 81% of them occurred a single time. The biggest ten clones account for under 2% of the sample. The sequencing sample was made of PBMCs. The receptors originated from a female donor in good health and CMV-seronegative.

This chain joins TRBV7-9 and TRBJ2-7, with D perhaps matching TRBD1 (7 bases). The V end lost 5 bases, the J end lost 0 bases, and 14 bases lay between the germline ends. The CDR3 runs to 15 residues. Germline assignment: CDR1 SEHNR and CDR2 FQNEAQ (reference sequence). CDR3 protein: CASSKPGGPSYEQYF. The CDR3 DNA is TGTGCCAGCAGCAAGCCAGGGGGGCCCTCCTACGAGCAGTACTTC.

The chain joins TRBV9 to TRBJ2-1, with D perhaps matching TRBD1 (6 bases). The CDR3 extends over 14 amino acids. With 7 bases removed from V and 4 bases from J, the gap between germline ends came to 15 bases. Germline V gene lookup returns CDR1 SGDLS and CDR2 YYNGEE. CDR3 nucleotides: TGTGCCAGCGACCCGAGGGGGTCGTACAATGAGCAGTTCTTC. Its translation: CASDPRGSYNEQFF.

This clone has only a few counts. The chain has TRBV6-5 and TRBJ2-7; 11 bases agree with TRBD2. The CDR3 sequence is 15 residues long. Germline CDR1 and CDR2: MNHEY and SVGAGI. The CDR3 DNA is TGTGCTACCCGTATAGCGGGAGGGTATAAGGACGAGCAGTACTTC. Translation gives CATRIAGGYKDEQYF.

The CDR3 is CASSLDQGRNTEAFF. The CDR3 DNA follows: TGCGCCAGCAGCTTGGATCAGGGGAGGAACACTGAAGCTTTCTTT. The rearrangement links TRBV5-1 to TRBJ1-1; D is possibly TRBD1 (6 bases). V shed 0 bases and J shed 1 base, with 10 bases lying between them. Germline CDR1 is SGHRS and CDR2 is YFSETQ. The CDR3 spans 15 residues.

The genes are TRBV10-1 and TRBJ2-1; D call uncertain. Germline CDR1 reads WNHNN; CDR2 reads SYGVQD (reference sequence). V was pared by 4 bases and J by 0 bases, with 10 bases between. The CDR3 contains 15 residues. The CDR3 is CASSVSASSYNEQFF. CDR3 DNA: TGCGCCAGCAGTGTGTCGGCTAGCTCCTACAATGAGCAGTTCTTC.

In DNA, the CDR3 is TGTGCCAGCAGAGTGAGCTACGGGGCCAACGTCCTGACTTTC. Its translation: CASRVSYGANVLTF. The V call is TRBV6-5, the J call TRBJ2-6; no firm D call. Germline V gene sequence: CDR1 MNHEY, CDR2 SVGAGI. Trimming took off 6 bases at V and 4 bases at J, with 10 bases between the two ends. The CDR3 totals 14 residues.

This clone was observed once. The rearrangement joins TRBV7-2 to TRBJ2-1; possibly TRBD2 for D (7 bases). Trimming pared 1 base from V and 7 bases from J, leaving 20 bases between. Germline CDR1 is SGHTA and CDR2 is FQGNSA. This CDR3 has 17 amino acids. The CDR3: CASSLVGGLGGKNEQFF. The CDR3 bases are TGTGCCAGCAGCTTAGTGGGAGGACTAGGGGGAAAAAATGAGCAGTTCTTC.

This clone was recorded only once. The chain combines TRBV28 with TRBJ2-7; possibly TRBD2 for D (5 bases). Germline V gene sequence: CDR1 MDHEN, CDR2 SYDVKM. This CDR3 is built from 13 residues. With 2 bases removed from V and 3 bases from J, the gap between germline ends came to 8 bases. For the CDR3, the DNA is TGTGCCAGCAGTTTACAACTAGGCTACGAGCAGTACTTC. Translating gives CASSLQLGYEQYF.

Only a few counts were recorded for this clone. The gene calls are TRBV28 and TRBJ1-2; 8 bases align to TRBD1. The CDR3 extends over 14 amino acids. V trimming: 5 bases; J trimming: 1 base; junction bases outside the gene matches: 3. Germline V lookup: CDR1 MDHEN, CDR2 SYDVKM. The CDR3 here is CASSVDRGNYGYTF. In DNA, the CDR3 is TGTGCCAGCAGTGTCGACAGGGGTAACTATGGCTACACCTTC.

The V call is TRBV5-1, the J call TRBJ2-1; 13 bases align to TRBD2. Unmatched junction bases numbered 9, after V lost 5 bases and J lost 7 bases. Germline lookup yields CDR1 SGHRS and CDR2 YFSETQ. This CDR3 comprises 16 residues. The CDR3 sequence: CASRFRTSGGRNEQFF. The CDR3 DNA is TGCGCCAGCAGATTCCGGACTAGCGGGGGACGTAATGAGCAGTTCTTC.

Concerning this clone itself: At one end the junction does not follow the germline gene, possibly because of a read error. This sequence joins TRBV4-2 and TRBJ2-7, with 9 nucleotides matching TRBD2. Germline lookup yields CDR1 LGHNA and CDR2 YNFKEQ. CDR3 length: 16 amino acids. The CDR3 is CASSQDASGGRYEQCF. The DNA for the CDR3 is TGTGCCAGCAGCCAAGACGCCAGCGGGGGGAGGTACGAGCAGTGCTTC.

The chain uses TRBV6-5 and TRBJ2-7; 9 nucleotides line up with TRBD1. The CDR3 runs 13 residues. Germline assignment: CDR1 MNHEY and CDR2 SVGAGI. The J segment lost 1 base and the V segment lost 8 bases, leaving 3 bases of the junction unmatched. CDR3 sequence (DNA): TGTGCCAGCTGGGACAGGGTTTCCTACGAGCAGTACTTC. It specifies CASWDRVSYEQYF.

V is TRBV7-6 and J is TRBJ2-3, with 8 bases matching TRBD2. The CDR3 consists of 15 residues. Trimming removed 2 bases from V and 3 bases from J; junction bases left unmatched: 4. Germline lookup yields CDR1 SGHVS and CDR2 FNYEAQ. CDR3 in DNA: TGTGCCAGCAGCTTAACCGGGAGGGGGACAGATACGCAGTATTTT. It yields the protein CASSLTGRGTDTQYF.

The chain joins TRBV7-2 to TRBJ2-5; tentative D call: TRBD2 (6 bases). The DNA end is more similar to TRBJ2-7, so the J call may be wrong. CDR3 length: 15 amino acids. The germline CDR1 and CDR2 sequences are SGHTA and FQGNSA. As DNA, the CDR3 is TGTGCCAGCAGCTTAAGGGTAACCAGCGGGCACGAGCAGTACTTC. Residues: CASSLRVTSGHEQYF.

On this clone itself: One end of the junction is discordant with germline, which a read error may explain. This chain connects TRBV7-7 to TRBJ1-4; TRBD1 aligns across 9 bases. The CDR3 runs to 17 residues. Germline V gene sequence: CDR1 SSHAT, CDR2 FNYEAQ (reference sequence). CDR3 nucleotides: TGTGCTAGCAGCCCCCTTAGGGGGGGGACAGGGTCTGAAAAACTGTTTTTT. This codes for CASSPLRGGTGSEKLFF.

The chain carries TRBV27 and TRBJ2-7; 9 bases are a match to TRBD2. The V gene's germline CDR1 is MNHEY and CDR2 SMNVEV (reference sequence). The V gene end was trimmed by 3 bases and the J gene end by 5 bases; junction bases not matched to a gene: 8. The CDR3 runs 15 residues. Here the CDR3 DNA reads TGTGCCAGCAGTTTTTTAGTTAGCGGGGGCGACGAGCAGTACTTC. It codes for CASSFLVSGGDEQYF.

This chain links TRBV7-9 with TRBJ2-5, with 9 nucleotides matching TRBD2. The germline gives CDR1 SEHNR, CDR2 FQNEAQ (reference sequence). CDR3 length: 18 amino acids. The V gene end was trimmed by 10 bases and the J gene end by 3 bases; junction bases not matched to a gene: 21. The CDR3 region has the DNA TGTGCCAACCCAGTGGTGGGGGAGATAGCGGGAGTCAAAGAGACCCAGTACTTC. Amino acid sequence: CANPVVGEIAGVKETQYF. Supplemented by reference TRBV7-9 and TRBJ2-5, the full variable domain reads DTGVSQNPRHKITKRGQNVTFRCDPISEHNRLYWYRQTLGQGPEFLTYFQNEAQLEKSRLLSDRFSAERPKGSFSTLEIQRTEQGDSAMYLCANPVVGEIAGVKETQYFGPGTRLLVL.

This clone has just one count. The gene calls are TRBV19 and TRBJ2-5; D unclear. Trimming pared 7 bases from V and 5 bases from J, leaving 20 bases between. The CDR3 extends over 15 amino acids. CDR1 is LNHDA, CDR2 SQIVND, per germline (reference sequence). The CDR3 DNA sequence: TGTGCCAGTACCCAAACCCCTTCCCCACGGGAGACCCAGTACTTC. This sequence encodes CASTQTPSPRETQYF.

V and J are TRBV9 and TRBJ2-4, with D maybe TRBD1 (6 bases). Per the germline V gene, CDR1 is SGDLS and CDR2 is YYNGEE. CDR3 length: 13 amino acids. Trimming removed 3 bases at V and 4 bases at J, with 8 bases between. The CDR3 region is CASSATGKNIQYF. The CDR3 DNA reads TGTGCCAGCAGCGCGACAGGAAAAAACATTCAGTACTTC.

The rearrangement links TRBV6-1 to TRBJ2-5; 10 bases fit TRBD2. Germline CDR1 is MNHNS and CDR2 is SASEGT. J gave up 5 bases and V 4 bases, and 7 bases lay outside the gene matches. The CDR3 contains 15 residues. The CDR3 sequence: CASSVEAGGHETQYF. CDR3 bases: TGTGCCAGCAGTGTAGAAGCGGGGGGGCACGAGACCCAGTACTTC.

The V gene is TRBV5-5, the J gene TRBJ1-4; TRBD1 is a possible D gene (6 bases). The CDR3 loop spans 16 amino acids. Trimming pared 3 bases from V and 3 bases from J, leaving 15 bases between. Germline V gives CDR1 SGHKS, CDR2 YYEKEE (reference sequence). The CDR3 here is CASSWAVKGANEKLFF. CDR3 sequence (DNA): TGTGCCAGCAGCTGGGCCGTTAAGGGGGCTAATGAAAAACTGTTTTTT. The full variable domain, its missing parts supplied by reference TRBV5-5 and TRBJ1-4, is DAGVTQSPTHLIKTRGQQVTLRCSPISGHKSVSWYQQVLGQGPQFIFQYYEKEERGRGNFPDRFSARQFPNYSSELNVNALLLGDSALYLCASSWAVKGANEKLFFGSGTQLSVL.

The chain links TRBV4-1 to TRBJ1-5; a weak D match, TRBD1 (5 bases). Trimming cost V 4 bases and J 5 bases, with 9 bases left between them. The CDR3 length is 13 residues. Germline V gene data show CDR1 as MGHRA and CDR2 as YSYEKL. The CDR3 DNA is TGCGCCAGCAGCCTCCAGGGCCATCAGCCCCAGCATTTT. It specifies CASSLQGHQPQHF.